The clone carrying this T cell receptor beta chain showed up just a few times. This entry belongs to a study of blood T cell repertoires in COVID-19. At the level of the study: The study drew acute and convalescent COVID-19 samples from the United States, Italy and Spain. Sources were T cells, B-cell-depleted T cells, or PBMCs; the material itself was cDNA or gDNA.

Original data processing: Amplifying reference gene primers gave estimates of nucleated cell counts. This table comes from immunoSEQ multiplex PCR, and its TCRdb copy is limited to in-frame clones, with some not included. V and J calls plus clone size are reproduced from that table; the DNA served to infer D and trimming. Of about 62,000 clones listed, roughly 85% are singletons. Germline CDR1 and CDR2: SGHRS and YFSETQ. This CDR3 spans 16 amino acids. The V end was cut by 2 bases, the J end by 5 bases, with 19 bases between. The specimen was peripheral blood. This TCR was recovered from a woman over 75 with acute or convalescent COVID-19. This chain links TRBV5-1 with TRBJ1-1, with a weak D call TRBD1 (6 bases). Here the CDR3 reads CASSFYLNRAPTEAFF. The DNA for the CDR3 is TGCGCCAGCAGCTTCTATTTAAACAGGGCCCCTACTGAAGCTTTCTTT.